This T cell receptor beta chain was recovered during a study of regulatory dendritic cells for organ transplantation. Here immunoSEQ multiplex PCR was the method, and the copy in TCRdb shows in-frame clones only, minus some. The table lists 30,000 to 40,000 clones, roughly nine tenths of them singletons. This CDR3 region has 11 residues. Trimming shortened V by 6 bases and J by 6 bases, and 11 bases separated the two germline ends. The germline CDR1 and CDR2 sequences are DFQATT and SNEGSKA (reference sequence). Findings of the study overall: Mature dendritic cells appeared to drive more memory CD8+ clonal expansion than regulatory ones.

Of note for this clone: What it recognizes is unknown.

The sequence was obtained from a human donor in good health. The V gene is TRBV20-1, the J gene TRBJ1-2, with D uncertain. The source material was naive CD4+ T cells from blood. Subset: CD45RA+ naive T cells. CDR3 in amino acids: CSATGLDGYTF. The DNA for the CDR3 is TGCAGTGCAACCGGACTTGATGGCTACACCTTC.